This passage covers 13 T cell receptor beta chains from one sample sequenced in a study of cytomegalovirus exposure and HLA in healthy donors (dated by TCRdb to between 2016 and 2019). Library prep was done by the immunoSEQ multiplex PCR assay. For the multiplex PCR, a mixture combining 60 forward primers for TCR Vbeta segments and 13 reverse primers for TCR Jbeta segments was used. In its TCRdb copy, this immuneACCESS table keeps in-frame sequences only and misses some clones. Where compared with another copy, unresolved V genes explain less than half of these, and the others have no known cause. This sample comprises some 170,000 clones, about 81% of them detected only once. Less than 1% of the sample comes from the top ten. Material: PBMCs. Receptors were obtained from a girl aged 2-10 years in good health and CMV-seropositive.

CDR3 nucleotides: TGTGCCTGGAAAACCGGGACACCGAACACTGAAGCTTTCTTT. Protein: CAWKTGTPNTEAFF. V and J are TRBV30 and TRBJ1-1; a possible D gene is TRBD1 (6 bases). The CDR3 sequence is 14 residues long. The V gene's germline CDR1 is GTSNPN and CDR2 SVGIG (reference sequence). The V and J ends lost 4 bases and 1 base respectively, with 13 bases between them. The whole variable domain, filled in from reference TRBV30 and TRBJ1-1, reads SQTIHQWPATLVQPVGSPLSLECTVEGTSNPNLYWYRQAAGRGLQLLFYSVGIGQISSEVPQNLSASRPQDRQFILSSKKLLLSDSGFYLCAWKTGTPNTEAFFGQGTRLTVV.

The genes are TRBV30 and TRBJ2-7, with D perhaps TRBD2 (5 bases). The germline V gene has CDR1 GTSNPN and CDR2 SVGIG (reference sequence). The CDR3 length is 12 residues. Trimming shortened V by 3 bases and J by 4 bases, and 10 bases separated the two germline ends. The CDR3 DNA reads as TGTGCCTGGAGCGGAGGAATTTACGAGCAGTACTTC. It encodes CAWSGGIYEQYF.

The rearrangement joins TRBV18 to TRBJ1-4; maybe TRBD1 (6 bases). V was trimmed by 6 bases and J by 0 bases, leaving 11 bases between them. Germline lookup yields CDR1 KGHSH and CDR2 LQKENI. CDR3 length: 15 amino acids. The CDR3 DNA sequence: TGTGCCAGCTCTCGACAGGTTGCAACTAATGAAAAACTGTTTTTT. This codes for CASSRQVATNEKLFF.

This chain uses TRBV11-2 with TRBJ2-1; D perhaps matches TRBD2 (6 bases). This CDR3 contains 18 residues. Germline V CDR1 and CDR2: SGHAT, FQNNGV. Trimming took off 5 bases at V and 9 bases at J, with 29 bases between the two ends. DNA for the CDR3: TGTGCCAGCAGCCCAGCGGGCCTACCGTCATCCAAGGCCATTGAGCAGTTCTTC. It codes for CASSPAGLPSSKAIEQFF.

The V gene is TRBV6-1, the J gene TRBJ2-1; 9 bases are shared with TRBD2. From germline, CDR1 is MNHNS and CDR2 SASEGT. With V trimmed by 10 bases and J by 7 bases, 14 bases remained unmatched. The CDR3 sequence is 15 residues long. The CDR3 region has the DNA TGTGCCACGACGCCGGCCGCGGGAGGGCGGAATGAGCAGTTCTTC. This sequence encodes CATTPAAGGRNEQFF.

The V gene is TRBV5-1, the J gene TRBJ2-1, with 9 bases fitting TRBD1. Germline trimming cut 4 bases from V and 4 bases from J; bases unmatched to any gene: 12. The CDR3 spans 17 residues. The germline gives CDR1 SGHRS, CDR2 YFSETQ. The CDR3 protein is CASSQGTGTGRYNEQFF. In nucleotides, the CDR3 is TGCGCCAGCAGCCAGGGGACCGGGACAGGGAGGTACAATGAGCAGTTCTTC.

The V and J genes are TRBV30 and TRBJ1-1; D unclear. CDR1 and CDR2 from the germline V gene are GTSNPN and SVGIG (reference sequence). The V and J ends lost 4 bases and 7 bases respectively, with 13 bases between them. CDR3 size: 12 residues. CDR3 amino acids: CAWITVEGEAFF. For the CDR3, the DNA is TGTGCCTGGATTACGGTTGAGGGTGAAGCTTTCTTT.

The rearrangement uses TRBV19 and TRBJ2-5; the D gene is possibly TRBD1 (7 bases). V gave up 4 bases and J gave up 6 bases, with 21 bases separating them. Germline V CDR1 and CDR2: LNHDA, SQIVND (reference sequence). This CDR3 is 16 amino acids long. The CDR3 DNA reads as TGTGCCAGTAGTACAGGGGGGAGATCGTCGGGAAAGACCCAGTACTTC. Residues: CASSTGGRSSGKTQYF.

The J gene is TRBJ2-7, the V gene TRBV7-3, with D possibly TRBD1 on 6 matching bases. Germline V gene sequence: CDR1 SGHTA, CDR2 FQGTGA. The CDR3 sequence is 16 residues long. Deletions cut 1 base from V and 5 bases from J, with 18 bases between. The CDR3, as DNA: TGTGCCAGCAGCTTAAACGCAGGGGTATTTCCCCACGAGCAGTACTTC. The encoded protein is CASSLNAGVFPHEQYF.

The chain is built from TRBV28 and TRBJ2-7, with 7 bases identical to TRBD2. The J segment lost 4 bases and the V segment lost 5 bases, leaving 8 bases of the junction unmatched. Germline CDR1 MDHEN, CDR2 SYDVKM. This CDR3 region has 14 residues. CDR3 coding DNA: TGTGCCAGCAGTCTCGGGACTACACTTTACGAGCAGTACTTC. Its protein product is CASSLGTTLYEQYF. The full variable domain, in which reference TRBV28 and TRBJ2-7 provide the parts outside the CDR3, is DVKVTQSSRYLVKRTGEKVFLECVQDMDHENMFWYRQDPGLGLRLIYFSYDVKMKEKGDIPEGYSVSREKKERFSLILESASTNQTSMYLCASSLGTTLYEQYFGPGTRLTVT.

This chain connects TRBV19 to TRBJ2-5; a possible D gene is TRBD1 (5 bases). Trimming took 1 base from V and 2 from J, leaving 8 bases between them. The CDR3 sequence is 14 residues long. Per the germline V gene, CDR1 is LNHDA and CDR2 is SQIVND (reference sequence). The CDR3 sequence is CASSIVTDQETQYF. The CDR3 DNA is TGTGCCAGTAGTATAGTGACAGATCAAGAGACCCAGTACTTC.

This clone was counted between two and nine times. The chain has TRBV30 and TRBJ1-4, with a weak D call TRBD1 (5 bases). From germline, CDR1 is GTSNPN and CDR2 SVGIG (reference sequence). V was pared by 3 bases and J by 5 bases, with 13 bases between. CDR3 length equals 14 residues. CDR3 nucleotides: TGTGCCTGGAGCGCGGGGACCTCGAATGAAAAACTGTTTTTT. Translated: CAWSAGTSNEKLFF.

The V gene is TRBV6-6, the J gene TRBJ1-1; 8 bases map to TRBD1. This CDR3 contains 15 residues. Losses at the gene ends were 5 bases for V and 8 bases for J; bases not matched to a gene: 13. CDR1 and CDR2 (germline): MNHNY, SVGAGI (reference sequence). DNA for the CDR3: TGTGCCAGCAGTATCCAGGGACAGGCATTTAGGGAAGCTTTCTTT. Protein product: CASSIQGQAFREAFF.